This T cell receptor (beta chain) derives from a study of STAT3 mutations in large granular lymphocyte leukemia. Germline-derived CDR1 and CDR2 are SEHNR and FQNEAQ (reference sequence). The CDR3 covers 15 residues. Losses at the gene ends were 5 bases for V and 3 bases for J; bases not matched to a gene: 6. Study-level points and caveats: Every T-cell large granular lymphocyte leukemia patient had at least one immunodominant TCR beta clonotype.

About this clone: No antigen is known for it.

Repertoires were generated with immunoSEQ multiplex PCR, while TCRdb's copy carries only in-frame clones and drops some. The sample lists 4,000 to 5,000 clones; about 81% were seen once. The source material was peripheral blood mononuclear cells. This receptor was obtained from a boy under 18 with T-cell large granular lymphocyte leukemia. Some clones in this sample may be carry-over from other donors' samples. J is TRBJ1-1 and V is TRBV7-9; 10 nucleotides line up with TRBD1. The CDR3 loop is CASSLRDRGYTEAFF. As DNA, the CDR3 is TGTGCCAGCAGCCTCCGGGACAGGGGATACACTGAAGCTTTCTTT.